These 5 T cell receptor beta chains originate from one sample sequenced in a study of CD8+CD57+ T cells in acquired aplastic anemia. Genomic DNA provided the template from which TCR beta VDJ and CDR3 profiles were obtained. TCRdb analysed the reads with MiXCR anew, one entry per CDR3 protein. The profile shows some 290,000 distinct CDR3 sequences, 50% to 70% of them singletons. The sample was sorted CD4+, CD8+, or CD8+CD57+ T cells (not recorded which) from PBMCs. The source is a human donor with severe aplastic anemia or a healthy control (not recorded which).

J is TRBJ1-6 and V is TRBV7-3; the match to TRBD1 covers 8 bases. The CDR3 spans 13 residues. Looked up from germline, CDR1 is SGHTA and CDR2 is FQGTGA. Trimming at V came to 5 bases and at J to 10 bases, leaving 4 bases not matched to a gene. CDR3 in amino acids: CASSLNRGSPLHF. CDR3 DNA sequence: TGTGCCAGCAGCCTAAACAGGGGGTCACCCCTCCACTTT.

The sample holds many counts of this clonotype. CDR3 protein: CATSRDLTGLNTEAFF. CDR3 DNA: TGTGCCACCAGCAGAGATTTGACAGGGCTGAACACTGAAGCTTTCTTT. This sequence joins TRBV15 and TRBJ1-1; TRBD1 matches 7 bases. V trimming: 0 bases; J trimming: 0 bases; junction bases outside the gene matches: 4. The CDR3 is 16 amino acids. Germline-derived CDR1 and CDR2 are LNHNV and YYDKDF (reference sequence).

V is TRBV29-1 and J is TRBJ2-5; D may be TRBD1 (6 bases). Trimming removed 3 bases from V and 1 base from J, with 12 bases in between. CDR3 length equals 14 residues. The germline V gene has CDR1 SQVTM and CDR2 ANQGSEA. The CDR3 DNA sequence: TGCAGCGTTGAGGCCGACAGGACCCAAGAGACCCAGTACTTC. Translation: CSVEADRTQETQYF.

The chain joins TRBV9 to TRBJ1-4; D uncertain. The ends were cut back, 1 base at V and 0 bases at J, with 7 bases in the middle. Germline CDR1 is SGDLS and CDR2 is YYNGEE. CDR3 size: 15 residues. CDR3 residues: CASSVKAATNEKLFF. DNA of the CDR3: TGTGCCAGCAGCGTAAAGGCAGCAACTAATGAAAAACTGTTTTTT.

The chain couples TRBV2 to TRBJ1-6; D call uncertain. The germline gives CDR1 SNHLY, CDR2 FYNNEI. This CDR3 region has 14 residues. Between the trimmed V and J ends, which lost 8 bases and 11 bases, there was a span of 19 bases. The CDR3 DNA reads TGTGCCAGCGGGGTGTCCAGTCCAAATCCACCCCTCCACTTT. It translates to CASGVSSPNPPLHF. Drawing the rest from reference TRBV2 and TRBJ1-6, the complete variable domain is EPEVTQTPSHQVTQMGQEVILRCVPISNHLYFYWYRQILGQKVEFLVSFYNNEISEKSEIFDDQFSVERPDGSNFTLKIRSTKLEDSAMYFCASGVSSPNPPLHFGNGTRLTVT.